Listed below are T cell receptor beta chains from one sample, sequenced in a study of CD4+ T cells in melanoma. Using immunoSEQ multiplex PCR, the repertoire was profiled, and TCRdb retains in-frame clones only, with some absent. This table holds roughly 12,000 clones, approximately 66% found once. Specimen: cells from a culture (not recorded whether cultured in vitro). The receptor set was obtained from a human donor with melanoma. Both conserved end residues are part of each CDR3. Each record gives: CDR3 DNA, CDR3 protein, D gene, J gene, V gene, clone size. A D gene is named only where the DNA matches it firmly. Expanded clones get a size class; other rows say once, few or many, or leave the size out.

cdr3_nt: TGTGCCAGCACCTTCAGCACGAGGGAGCAGTTCTTC
cdr3_aa: CASTFSTREQFF
d_call: .
j_call: TRBJ2-1
v_call: TRBV6-1
clone_size: .

cdr3_nt: TGTGCCTGGAGTGGTGTCGGGGGAGGGTACGAGCAGTACTTC
cdr3_aa: CAWSGVGGGYEQYF
d_call: TRBD2
j_call: TRBJ2-7
v_call: TRBV30
clone_size: few

cdr3_nt: TGTGCCAGCAGTGAACAAGCCGATACGCAGTATTTT
cdr3_aa: CASSEQADTQYF
d_call: .
j_call: TRBJ2-3
v_call: TRBV2
clone_size: .

cdr3_nt: TGTGCCAGCAAACAGGGGCAAAGTCAGCCCCAGCATTTT
cdr3_aa: CASKQGQSQPQHF
d_call: TRBD1
j_call: TRBJ1-5
v_call: TRBV6-5
clone_size: .

cdr3_nt: TGTGCCAGCAGTTTACCGTCAGGGGGTTCCTACAATGAGCAGTTCTTC
cdr3_aa: CASSLPSGGSYNEQFF
d_call: TRBD1
j_call: TRBJ2-1
v_call: TRBV28
clone_size: .

cdr3_nt: TGTGCCAGCAGCGAGGCGGTCTCACCCCTCCACTTT
cdr3_aa: CASSEAVSPLHF
d_call: .
j_call: TRBJ1-6
v_call: TRBV6-5
clone_size: .

cdr3_nt: TGTGCCTGGATCCGTCTAAAGACAGCGGGGGACTACAATGAGCAGTTCTTC
cdr3_aa: CAWIRLKTAGDYNEQFF
d_call: TRBD2
j_call: TRBJ2-1
v_call: TRBV30
clone_size: .

cdr3_nt: TGTGCCAGTAGTATGCTGGGGACAGGCCTCATTGCAACTGAAGCTTTCTTT
cdr3_aa: CASSMLGTGLIATEAFF
d_call: TRBD1
j_call: TRBJ1-1
v_call: TRBV19
clone_size: .

cdr3_nt: TGTGCCAGCAGCGGGCGCTACGAGCAGTACTTC
cdr3_aa: CASSGRYEQYF
d_call: .
j_call: TRBJ2-7
v_call: TRBV5-6
clone_size: few

cdr3_nt: TGTGCCAGCAGCTTAAGCGCAGATACGCAGTATTTT
cdr3_aa: CASSLSADTQYF
d_call: .
j_call: TRBJ2-3
v_call: TRBV7-2
clone_size: .

cdr3_nt: TGTGCCAGCAGTCCGGACCGGGACAGGCTCTACGAGCAGTACTTC
cdr3_aa: CASSPDRDRLYEQYF
d_call: TRBD1
j_call: TRBJ2-7
v_call: TRBV6-5
clone_size: few

cdr3_nt: TGTGCCAGCAGCCCTAGGCAGTTAGGGTATGGCTACACCTTC
cdr3_aa: CASSPRQLGYGYTF
d_call: .
j_call: TRBJ1-2
v_call: TRBV27
clone_size: .

cdr3_nt: TGCGCCAGCAGCCAGCTGGGACAGGCCGCCTACGAGCAGTACTTC
cdr3_aa: CASSQLGQAAYEQYF
d_call: TRBD1
j_call: TRBJ2-7
v_call: TRBV5-1
clone_size: once

cdr3_nt: TGTGCCAGCAGCTTGGTTTGGGGGGCAGGGACCTACAATGAGCAGTTCTTC
cdr3_aa: CASSLVWGAGTYNEQFF
d_call: .
j_call: TRBJ2-1
v_call: TRBV5-5
clone_size: .

cdr3_nt: TGTGCCAGCTCCCCCAGTCGTCCGGGGAGCTCCTACGAGCAGTACTTC
cdr3_aa: CASSPSRPGSSYEQYF
d_call: .
j_call: TRBJ2-7
v_call: TRBV18
clone_size: .

cdr3_nt: TGTGCCAGCAGTTTATACCGGGACCCTGGGCAGCCCCAGCATTTT
cdr3_aa: CASSLYRDPGQPQHF
d_call: .
j_call: TRBJ1-5
v_call: TRBV2
clone_size: few

cdr3_nt: TGTGCCAGCACCCTTCGCCGGAATTCACCCCTCCACTTT
cdr3_aa: CASTLRRNSPLHF
d_call: .
j_call: TRBJ1-6
v_call: TRBV2
clone_size: few

cdr3_nt: TGTGCCAGCAGTTCTGAGGGTTATAATTCACCCCTCCACTTT
cdr3_aa: CASSSEGYNSPLHF
d_call: .
j_call: TRBJ1-6
v_call: TRBV27
clone_size: .

cdr3_nt: TGTGCCAGCAGCTTAGGGGGCGCCCGTAATTCACCCCTCCACTTT
cdr3_aa: CASSLGGARNSPLHF
d_call: .
j_call: TRBJ1-6
v_call: TRBV7-9
clone_size: medium-sized

cdr3_nt: TGTGCCAGCAGCGCGAACCCGAACACTGAAGCTTTCTTT
cdr3_aa: CASSANPNTEAFF
d_call: .
j_call: TRBJ1-1
v_call: TRBV7-6
clone_size: once

cdr3_nt: TGCGCCAGCAGTTCCGGGACAGGGGGCCGGCATACGCAGTATTTT
cdr3_aa: CASSSGTGGRHTQYF
d_call: TRBD1
j_call: TRBJ2-3
v_call: TRBV10-1
clone_size: .

cdr3_nt: TGTGCCAGCAGTGAAACGGGTGTGGGACAGGGGGCTGGCTACACCTTC
cdr3_aa: CASSETGVGQGAGYTF
d_call: TRBD1
j_call: TRBJ1-2
v_call: TRBV6-1
clone_size: .

cdr3_nt: TGTGCCAGCAGCAGTACGCGGGGGACAAACATTCAGTACTTC
cdr3_aa: CASSSTRGTNIQYF
d_call: TRBD2
j_call: TRBJ2-4
v_call: TRBV11-2
clone_size: few

cdr3_nt: TGTGCCTGGACTTCCTTGGCTCTTGGCTACACCTTC
cdr3_aa: CAWTSLALGYTF
d_call: .
j_call: TRBJ1-2
v_call: TRBV30
clone_size: .

cdr3_nt: TGTGCCAGCAAACAGACAGGGAAATACGAGCAGTACTTC
cdr3_aa: CASKQTGKYEQYF
d_call: TRBD1
j_call: TRBJ2-7
v_call: TRBV6-1
clone_size: .

cdr3_nt: TGTGCCAGCAGCTTTAGTCTGCGGGAGACGAAAGAGACCCAGTACTTC
cdr3_aa: CASSFSLRETKETQYF
d_call: TRBD2
j_call: TRBJ2-5
v_call: TRBV7-8
clone_size: once

cdr3_nt: TGCGCCAGCGCCCTGGAGGGAAACACCATATATTTT
cdr3_aa: CASALEGNTIYF
d_call: .
j_call: TRBJ1-3
v_call: TRBV23-1
clone_size: .

cdr3_nt: TGTGCCTGGAGATCAAGGAGAGGGAGCTACGAGCAGTACTTC
cdr3_aa: CAWRSRRGSYEQYF
d_call: .
j_call: TRBJ2-7
v_call: TRBV30
clone_size: .

cdr3_nt: TGTGCCAGCAGGCCGACAGGGTCGGGCTACGAGCAGTACTTC
cdr3_aa: CASRPTGSGYEQYF
d_call: TRBD1
j_call: TRBJ2-7
v_call: TRBV11-2
clone_size: once

cdr3_nt: TGCGCCAGCAGCCCCCCATATGCAACTAATGAAAAACTGTTTTTT
cdr3_aa: CASSPPYATNEKLFF
d_call: .
j_call: TRBJ1-4
v_call: TRBV4-1
clone_size: .

cdr3_nt: TGTGCCAGCAGCTCCACACCCCCGGGATCCTACGAGCAGTACTTC
cdr3_aa: CASSSTPPGSYEQYF
d_call: .
j_call: TRBJ2-7
v_call: TRBV7-2
clone_size: .

cdr3_nt: TGTGCCAGCTCACCAGCTACCTTAGAGCAGTACTTC
cdr3_aa: CASSPATLEQYF
d_call: .
j_call: TRBJ2-7
v_call: TRBV18
clone_size: .

cdr3_nt: TGTGCCAGCAGCCGATTTAACAGGACCGGGGAGCTGTTTTTT
cdr3_aa: CASSRFNRTGELFF
d_call: .
j_call: TRBJ2-2
v_call: TRBV7-2
clone_size: .

cdr3_nt: TGTGCCAGCAGCTCATACAGGTCCCGAGACTATGGCTACACCTTC
cdr3_aa: CASSSYRSRDYGYTF
d_call: .
j_call: TRBJ1-2
v_call: TRBV11-2
clone_size: .

cdr3_nt: TGTGCCAGCTACCAGGGGGCCAACACTGAAGCTTTCTTT
cdr3_aa: CASYQGANTEAFF
d_call: TRBD1
j_call: TRBJ1-1
v_call: TRBV6-6
clone_size: .

cdr3_nt: TGCGCCAGCAGCCGCCCAGGGACAGGGCAAGAGACCCAGTACTTC
cdr3_aa: CASSRPGTGQETQYF
d_call: TRBD1
j_call: TRBJ2-5
v_call: TRBV4-1
clone_size: once

cdr3_nt: TGTGCCAGCAGCAGGGGCTATGGCTACACCTTC
cdr3_aa: CASSRGYGYTF
d_call: .
j_call: TRBJ1-2
v_call: TRBV6-1
clone_size: few

cdr3_nt: TGCGCCAGCAGCTTGGACTATAACAGGAATGAAAAACTGTTTTTT
cdr3_aa: CASSLDYNRNEKLFF
d_call: .
j_call: TRBJ1-4
v_call: TRBV5-1
clone_size: .

cdr3_nt: TGTGCCAGTAGTAAACGGACAGGTGGGGAATACAGCACAGATACGCAGTATTTT
cdr3_aa: CASSKRTGGEYSTDTQYF
d_call: TRBD1
j_call: TRBJ2-3
v_call: TRBV19
clone_size: .

cdr3_nt: TGTGCCAGCAGTGGAGGTCAGGGGAAGGGTGAGCAGTTCTTC
cdr3_aa: CASSGGQGKGEQFF
d_call: .
j_call: TRBJ2-1
v_call: TRBV2
clone_size: once

cdr3_nt: TGTGCCAGCAGCTTTTCATACGGACCGGCAGCGGATACGCAGTATTTT
cdr3_aa: CASSFSYGPAADTQYF
d_call: .
j_call: TRBJ2-3
v_call: TRBV11-3
clone_size: .

cdr3_nt: TGCGCCAGCAGCCCAACCCCAGCGAACACTGAAGCTTTCTTT
cdr3_aa: CASSPTPANTEAFF
d_call: .
j_call: TRBJ1-1
v_call: TRBV5-1
clone_size: once

cdr3_nt: TGCGCCAGCAGCCCGAGGGGGGTATCGACCGGGGAGCTGTTTTTT
cdr3_aa: CASSPRGVSTGELFF
d_call: .
j_call: TRBJ2-2
v_call: TRBV4-1
clone_size: .

cdr3_nt: TGTGCCAGTAGTATGGGCCAGGGCCGTCAGCCCCAGCATTTT
cdr3_aa: CASSMGQGRQPQHF
d_call: .
j_call: TRBJ1-5
v_call: TRBV19
clone_size: few

cdr3_nt: TGTGCCAGCTGTATGTCGGGCAATCAGCCCCAGCATTTT
cdr3_aa: CASCMSGNQPQHF
d_call: .
j_call: TRBJ1-5
v_call: TRBV7-9
clone_size: .

cdr3_nt: TGCGCCAGCCACAGGGGGAACACTGAAGCTTTCTTT
cdr3_aa: CASHRGNTEAFF
d_call: TRBD1
j_call: TRBJ1-1
v_call: TRBV10-2
clone_size: few

cdr3_nt: TGCAGTGTCCCACTCAACACTGAAGCTTTCTTT
cdr3_aa: CSVPLNTEAFF
d_call: .
j_call: TRBJ1-1
v_call: TRBV20-1
clone_size: few

cdr3_nt: TGTGCCAGCAGCTTAAATATAGGTTATAACAATGAGCAGTTCTTC
cdr3_aa: CASSLNIGYNNEQFF
d_call: .
j_call: TRBJ2-1
v_call: TRBV11-2
clone_size: .